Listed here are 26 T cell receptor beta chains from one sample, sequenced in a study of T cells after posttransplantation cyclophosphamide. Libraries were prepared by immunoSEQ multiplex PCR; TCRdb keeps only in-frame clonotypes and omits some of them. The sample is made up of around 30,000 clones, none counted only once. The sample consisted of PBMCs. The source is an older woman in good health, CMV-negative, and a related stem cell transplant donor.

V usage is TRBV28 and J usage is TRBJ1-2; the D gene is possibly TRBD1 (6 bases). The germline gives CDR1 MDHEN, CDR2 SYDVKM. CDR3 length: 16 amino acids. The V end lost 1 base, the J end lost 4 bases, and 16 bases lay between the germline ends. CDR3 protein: CASSLSVGRGAYGYTF. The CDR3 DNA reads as TGTGCCAGCAGTTTATCTGTGGGCAGGGGCGCCTATGGCTACACCTTC.

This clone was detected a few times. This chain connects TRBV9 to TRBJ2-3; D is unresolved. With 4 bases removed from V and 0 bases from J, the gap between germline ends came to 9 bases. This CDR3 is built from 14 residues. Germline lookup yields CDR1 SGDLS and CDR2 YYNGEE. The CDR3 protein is CASSPSPSTDTQYF. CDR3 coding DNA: TGTGCCAGCAGCCCCTCCCCTAGCACAGATACGCAGTATTTT.

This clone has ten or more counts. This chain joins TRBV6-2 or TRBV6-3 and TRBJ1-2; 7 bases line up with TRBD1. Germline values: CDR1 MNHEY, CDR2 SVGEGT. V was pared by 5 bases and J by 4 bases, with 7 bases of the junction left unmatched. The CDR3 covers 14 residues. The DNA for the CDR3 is TGTGCCAGCAGTATCCGGGACAGCCTCTATGGCTACACCTTC. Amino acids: CASSIRDSLYGYTF.

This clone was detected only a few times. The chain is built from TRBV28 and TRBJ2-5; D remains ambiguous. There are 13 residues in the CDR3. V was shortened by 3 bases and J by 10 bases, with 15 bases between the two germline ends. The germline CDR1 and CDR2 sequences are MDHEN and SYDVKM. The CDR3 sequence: CASSFGTPAGQYF. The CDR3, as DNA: TGTGCCAGCAGTTTCGGCACCCCTGCAGGCCAGTACTTC.

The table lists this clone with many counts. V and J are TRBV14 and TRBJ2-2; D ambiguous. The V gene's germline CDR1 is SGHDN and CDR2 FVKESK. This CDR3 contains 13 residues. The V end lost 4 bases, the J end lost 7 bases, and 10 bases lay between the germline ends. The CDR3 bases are TGTGCCAGCAGCCTATGGCAGAACGGGGAGCTGTTTTTT. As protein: CASSLWQNGELFF.

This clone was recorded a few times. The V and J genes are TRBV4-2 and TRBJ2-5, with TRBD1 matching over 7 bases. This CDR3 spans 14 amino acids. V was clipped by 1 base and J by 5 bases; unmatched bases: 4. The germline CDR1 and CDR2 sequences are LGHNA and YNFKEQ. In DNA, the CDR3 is TGTGCCAGCAGCCAAGGTACAGGGGAGGAGACCCAGTACTTC. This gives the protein CASSQGTGEETQYF.

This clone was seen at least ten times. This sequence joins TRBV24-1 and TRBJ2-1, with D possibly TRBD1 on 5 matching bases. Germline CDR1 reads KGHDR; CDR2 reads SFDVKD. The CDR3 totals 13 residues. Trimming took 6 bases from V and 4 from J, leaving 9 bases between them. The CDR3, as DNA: TGTGCCACCAGTCCCCAGGGTTACAATGAGCAGTTCTTC. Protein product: CATSPQGYNEQFF.

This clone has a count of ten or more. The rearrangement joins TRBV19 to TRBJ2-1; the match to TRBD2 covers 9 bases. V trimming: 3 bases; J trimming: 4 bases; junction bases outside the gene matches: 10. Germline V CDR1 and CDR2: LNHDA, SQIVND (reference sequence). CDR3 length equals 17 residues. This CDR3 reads CASSIGASGIKYNEQFF. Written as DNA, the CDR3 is TGTGCCAGTAGTATCGGAGCTAGCGGGATTAAATACAATGAGCAGTTCTTC. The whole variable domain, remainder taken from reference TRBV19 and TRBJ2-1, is DGGITQSPKYLFRKEGQNVTLSCEQNLNHDAMYWYRQDPGQGLRLIYYSQIVNDFQKGDIAEGYSVSREKKESFPLTVTSAQKNPTAFYLCASSIGASGIKYNEQFFGPGTRLTVL.

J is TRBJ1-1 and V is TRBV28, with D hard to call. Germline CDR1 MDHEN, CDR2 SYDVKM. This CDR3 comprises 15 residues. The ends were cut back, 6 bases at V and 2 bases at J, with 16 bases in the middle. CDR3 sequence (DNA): TGTGCCAGCAGCTCACCCACAGCCGTTAACACTGAAGCTTTCTTT. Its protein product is CASSSPTAVNTEAFF.

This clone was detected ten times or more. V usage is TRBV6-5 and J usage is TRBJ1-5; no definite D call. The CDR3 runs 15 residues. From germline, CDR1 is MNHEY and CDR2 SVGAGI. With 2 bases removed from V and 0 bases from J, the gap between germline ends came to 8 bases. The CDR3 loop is CASSYGGSSNQPQHF. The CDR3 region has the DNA TGTGCCAGCAGTTACGGTGGCAGTAGCAATCAGCCCCAGCATTTT.

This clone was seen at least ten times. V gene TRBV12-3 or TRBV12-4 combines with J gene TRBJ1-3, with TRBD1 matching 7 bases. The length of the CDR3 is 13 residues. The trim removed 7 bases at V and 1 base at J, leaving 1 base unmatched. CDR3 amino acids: CASTTGSGNTIYF. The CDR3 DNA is TGTGCCAGCACGACAGGGTCTGGAAACACCATATATTTT.

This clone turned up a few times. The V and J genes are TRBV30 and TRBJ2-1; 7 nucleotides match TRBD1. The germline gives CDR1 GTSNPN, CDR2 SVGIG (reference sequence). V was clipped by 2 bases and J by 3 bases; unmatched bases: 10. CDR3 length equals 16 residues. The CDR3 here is CAWSPIGQVSYNEQFF. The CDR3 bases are TGTGCCTGGAGTCCGATAGGACAGGTCAGCTACAATGAGCAGTTCTTC.

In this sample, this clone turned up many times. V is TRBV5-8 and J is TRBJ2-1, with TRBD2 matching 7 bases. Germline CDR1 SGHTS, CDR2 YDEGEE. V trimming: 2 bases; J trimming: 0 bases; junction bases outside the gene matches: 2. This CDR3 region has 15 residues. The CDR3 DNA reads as TGTGCCAGCAGCTTAGCGGGGAGCTCCTACAATGAGCAGTTCTTC. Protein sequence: CASSLAGSSYNEQFF.

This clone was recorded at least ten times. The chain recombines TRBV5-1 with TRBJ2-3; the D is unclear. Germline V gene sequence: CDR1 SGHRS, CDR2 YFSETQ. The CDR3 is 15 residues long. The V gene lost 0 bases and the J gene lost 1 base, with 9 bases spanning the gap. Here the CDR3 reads CASSLEVPGTDTQYF. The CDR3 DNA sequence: TGCGCCAGCAGCTTGGAAGTACCGGGCACAGATACGCAGTATTTT.

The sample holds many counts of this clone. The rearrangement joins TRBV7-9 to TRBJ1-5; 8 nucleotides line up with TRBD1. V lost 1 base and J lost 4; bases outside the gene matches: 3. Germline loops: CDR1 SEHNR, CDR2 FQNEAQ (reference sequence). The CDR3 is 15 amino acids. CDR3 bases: TGTGCCAGCAGCTTAGGACAGGGGTCTAATCAGCCCCAGCATTTT. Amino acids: CASSLGQGSNQPQHF.

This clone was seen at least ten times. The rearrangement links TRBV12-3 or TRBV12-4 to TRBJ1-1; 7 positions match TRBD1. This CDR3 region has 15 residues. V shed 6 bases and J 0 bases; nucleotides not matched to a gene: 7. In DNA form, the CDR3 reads TGTGCCAGCAGCCAGGGACAGACTTTGAACACTGAAGCTTTCTTT. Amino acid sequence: CASSQGQTLNTEAFF.

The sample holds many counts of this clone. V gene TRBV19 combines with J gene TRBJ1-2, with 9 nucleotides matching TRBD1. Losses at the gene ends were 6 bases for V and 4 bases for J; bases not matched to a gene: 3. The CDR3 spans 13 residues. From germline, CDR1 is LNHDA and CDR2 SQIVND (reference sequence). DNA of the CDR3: TGTGCCAGTAGGAGACAGGGGGGCTATGGCTACACCTTC. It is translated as CASRRQGGYGYTF.

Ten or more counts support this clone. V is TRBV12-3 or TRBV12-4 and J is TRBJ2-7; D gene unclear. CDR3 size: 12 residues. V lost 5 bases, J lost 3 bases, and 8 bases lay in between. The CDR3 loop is CASSMRFYEQYF. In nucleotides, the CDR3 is TGTGCCAGCAGTATGAGGTTCTACGAGCAGTACTTC.

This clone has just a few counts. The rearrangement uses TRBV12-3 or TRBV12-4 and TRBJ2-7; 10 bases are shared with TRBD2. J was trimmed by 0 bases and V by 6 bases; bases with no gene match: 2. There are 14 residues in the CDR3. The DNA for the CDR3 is TGTGCCAGCAGAACTAGCGGGAACTCCTACGAGCAGTACTTC. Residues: CASRTSGNSYEQYF.

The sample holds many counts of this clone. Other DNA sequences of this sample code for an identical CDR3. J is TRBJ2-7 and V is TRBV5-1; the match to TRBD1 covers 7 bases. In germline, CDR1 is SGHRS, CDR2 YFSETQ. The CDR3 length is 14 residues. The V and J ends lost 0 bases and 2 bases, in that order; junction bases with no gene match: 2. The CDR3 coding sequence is TGCGCCAGCAGCTTGGGGCAGGGGGCCTACGAGCAGTACTTC. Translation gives CASSLGQGAYEQYF.

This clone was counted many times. The CDR3 region has the DNA TGCGCCAGCAGCTCGATACAGGGGCACGAAGCTTTCTTT. Translated, it gives CASSSIQGHEAFF. This chain connects TRBV5-1 to TRBJ1-1, with 7 nucleotides matching TRBD1. Trimming cost V 3 bases and J 8 bases; bases outside gene matches: 7. The CDR3 covers 13 residues. Germline V lookup: CDR1 SGHRS, CDR2 YFSETQ.

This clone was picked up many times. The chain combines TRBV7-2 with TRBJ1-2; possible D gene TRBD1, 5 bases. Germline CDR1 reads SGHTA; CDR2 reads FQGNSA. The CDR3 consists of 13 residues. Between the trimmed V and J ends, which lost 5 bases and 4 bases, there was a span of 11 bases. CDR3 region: CASSPSDIYGYTF. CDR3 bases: TGTGCCAGCAGCCCTTCGGACATCTATGGCTACACCTTC.

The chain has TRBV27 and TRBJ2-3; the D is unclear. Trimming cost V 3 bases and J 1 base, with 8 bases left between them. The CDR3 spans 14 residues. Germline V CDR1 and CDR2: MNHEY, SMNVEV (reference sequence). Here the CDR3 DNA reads TGTGCCAGCAGTTTCCAAGGGCGCACAGATACGCAGTATTTT. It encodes CASSFQGRTDTQYF.

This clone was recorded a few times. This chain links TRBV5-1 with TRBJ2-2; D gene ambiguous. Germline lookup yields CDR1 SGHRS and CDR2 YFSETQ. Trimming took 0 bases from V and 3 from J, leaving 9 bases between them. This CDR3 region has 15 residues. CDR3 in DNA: TGCGCCAGCAGCTTGGACAGAGGCGACACCGGGGAGCTGTTTTTT. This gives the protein CASSLDRGDTGELFF.

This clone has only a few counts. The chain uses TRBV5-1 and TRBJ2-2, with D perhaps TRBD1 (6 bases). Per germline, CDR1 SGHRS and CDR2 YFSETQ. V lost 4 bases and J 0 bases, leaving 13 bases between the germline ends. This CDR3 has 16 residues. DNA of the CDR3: TGCGCCAGCAGCCTAGGACAGTTCGCGAACACCGGGGAGCTGTTTTTT. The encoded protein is CASSLGQFANTGELFF. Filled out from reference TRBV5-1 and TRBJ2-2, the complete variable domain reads KAGVTQTPRYLIKTRGQQVTLSCSPISGHRSVSWYQQTPGQGLQFLFEYFSETQRNKGNFPGRFSGRQFSNSRSEMNVSTLELGDSALYLCASSLGQFANTGELFFGEGSRLTVL.

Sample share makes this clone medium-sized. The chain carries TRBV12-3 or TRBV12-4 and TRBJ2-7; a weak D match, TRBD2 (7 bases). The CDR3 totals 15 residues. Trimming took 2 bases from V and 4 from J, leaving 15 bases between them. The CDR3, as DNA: TGTGCCAGCAGTTTAAGTCGGGGGGCGAGGTACGAGCAGTACTTC. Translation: CASSLSRGARYEQYF.